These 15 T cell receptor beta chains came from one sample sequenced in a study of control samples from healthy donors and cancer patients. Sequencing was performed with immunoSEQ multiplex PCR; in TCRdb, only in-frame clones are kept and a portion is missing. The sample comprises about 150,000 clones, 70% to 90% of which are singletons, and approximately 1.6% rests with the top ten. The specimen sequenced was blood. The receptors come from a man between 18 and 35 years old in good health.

CDR3 nucleotide sequence: TGTGCCAGCACTGGGCAGGACTCCTACAATGAGCAGTTCTTC. Translation: CASTGQDSYNEQFF. The rearrangement links TRBV2 to TRBJ2-1, with D uncertain. The CDR3 consists of 14 residues. V lost 7 bases and J 0 bases, leaving 10 bases between the germline ends. CDR1 and CDR2 (germline): SNHLY, FYNNEI.

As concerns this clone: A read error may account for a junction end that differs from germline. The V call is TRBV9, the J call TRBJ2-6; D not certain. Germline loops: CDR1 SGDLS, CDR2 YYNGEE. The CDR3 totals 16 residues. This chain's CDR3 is CASSVGRSSGVNVLTF. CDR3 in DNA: TGTGCCAGCAGCGTAGGTCGAAGCTCTGGGGTCAACGTCCTGACTTTC.

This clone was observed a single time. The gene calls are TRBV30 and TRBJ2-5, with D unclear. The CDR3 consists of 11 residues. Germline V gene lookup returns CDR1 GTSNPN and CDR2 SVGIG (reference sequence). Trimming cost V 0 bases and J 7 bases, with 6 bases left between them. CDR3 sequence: CAWSVLGTQYF. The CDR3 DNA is TGTGCCTGGAGTGTACTTGGGACCCAGTACTTC.

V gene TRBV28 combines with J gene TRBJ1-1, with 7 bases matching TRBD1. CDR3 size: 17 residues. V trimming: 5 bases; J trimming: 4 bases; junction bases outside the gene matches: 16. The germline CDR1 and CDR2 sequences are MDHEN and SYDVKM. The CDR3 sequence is CASSETSGDSRATEAFF. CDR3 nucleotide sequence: TGTGCCAGCAGTGAGACTTCTGGGGACAGCAGAGCCACTGAAGCTTTCTTT.

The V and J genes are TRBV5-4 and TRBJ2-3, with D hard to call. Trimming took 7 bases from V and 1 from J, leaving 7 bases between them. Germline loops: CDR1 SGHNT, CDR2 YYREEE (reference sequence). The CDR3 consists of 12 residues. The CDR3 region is CASGAGTDTQYF. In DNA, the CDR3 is TGTGCCAGCGGTGCGGGCACAGATACGCAGTATTTT.

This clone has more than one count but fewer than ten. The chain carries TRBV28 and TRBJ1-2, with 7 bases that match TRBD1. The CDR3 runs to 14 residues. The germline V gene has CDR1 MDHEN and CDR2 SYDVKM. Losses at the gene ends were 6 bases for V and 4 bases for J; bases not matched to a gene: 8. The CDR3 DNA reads TGTGCCAGCAGCTCCGGGACAGAGCGCTATGGCTACACCTTC. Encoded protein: CASSSGTERYGYTF.

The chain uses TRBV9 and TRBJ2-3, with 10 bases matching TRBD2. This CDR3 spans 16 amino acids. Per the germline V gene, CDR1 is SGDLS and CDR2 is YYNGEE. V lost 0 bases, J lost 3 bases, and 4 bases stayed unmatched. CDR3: CASSVGSSGGTDTQYF. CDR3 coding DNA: TGTGCCAGCAGCGTAGGAAGTAGCGGGGGGACAGATACGCAGTATTTT.

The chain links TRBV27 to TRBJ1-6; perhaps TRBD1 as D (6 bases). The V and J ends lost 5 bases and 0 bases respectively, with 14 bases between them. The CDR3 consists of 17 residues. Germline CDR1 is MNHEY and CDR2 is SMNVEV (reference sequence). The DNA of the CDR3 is TGTGCCAGCAGTCCACAGGGCACCAGCTCCTATAATTCACCCCTCCACTTT. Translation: CASSPQGTSSYNSPLHF.

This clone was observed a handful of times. CDR3 region: CASIGSPSYSPLHF. Here the CDR3 DNA reads TGTGCCAGCATCGGATCCCCCAGTTACTCACCCCTCCACTTT. V and J are TRBV2 and TRBJ1-6; D ambiguous. The germline gives CDR1 SNHLY, CDR2 FYNNEI. The CDR3 loop spans 14 amino acids. Trimming stripped 7 bases from V and 10 bases from J, with 17 bases between.

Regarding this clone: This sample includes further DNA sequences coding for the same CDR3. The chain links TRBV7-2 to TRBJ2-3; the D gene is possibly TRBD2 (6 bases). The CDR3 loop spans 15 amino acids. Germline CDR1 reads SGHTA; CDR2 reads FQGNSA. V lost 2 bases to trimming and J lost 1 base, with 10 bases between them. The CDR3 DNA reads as TGTGCCAGCAGCTTATACGGGGGAGGCACAGATACGCAGTATTTT. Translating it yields CASSLYGGGTDTQYF.

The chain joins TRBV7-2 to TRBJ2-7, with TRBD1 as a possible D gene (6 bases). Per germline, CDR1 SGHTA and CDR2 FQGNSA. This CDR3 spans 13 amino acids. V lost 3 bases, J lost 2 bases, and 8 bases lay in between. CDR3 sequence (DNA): TGTGCCAGCAGCTTTGGGACACCCTACGAGCAGTACTTC. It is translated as CASSFGTPYEQYF.

The CDR3 region has the DNA TGTGCCAGCTCACTTCGCGGACAGGGCTCTGGGGCCAACGTCCTGACTTTC. This gives the protein CASSLRGQGSGANVLTF. The chain employs TRBV18 and TRBJ2-6, with 8 nucleotides matching TRBD1. The CDR3 totals 17 residues. After removal of 4 bases from V and 0 bases from J, the junction contained 5 bases not matched to a gene. Per the germline V gene, CDR1 is KGHSH and CDR2 is LQKENI.

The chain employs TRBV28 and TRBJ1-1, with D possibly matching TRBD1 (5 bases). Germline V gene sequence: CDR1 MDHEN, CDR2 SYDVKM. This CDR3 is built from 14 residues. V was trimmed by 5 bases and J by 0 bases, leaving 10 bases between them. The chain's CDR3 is CASSVLQVNTEAFF. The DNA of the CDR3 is TGTGCCAGCAGTGTTTTACAGGTGAACACTGAAGCTTTCTTT. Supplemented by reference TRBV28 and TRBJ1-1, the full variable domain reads DVKVTQSSRYLVKRTGEKVFLECVQDMDHENMFWYRQDPGLGLRLIYFSYDVKMKEKGDIPEGYSVSREKKERFSLILESASTNQTSMYLCASSVLQVNTEAFFGQGTRLTVV.

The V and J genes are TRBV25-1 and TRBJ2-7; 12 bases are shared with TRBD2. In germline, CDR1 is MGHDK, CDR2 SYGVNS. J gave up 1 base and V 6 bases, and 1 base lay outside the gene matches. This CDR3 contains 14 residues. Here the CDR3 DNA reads TGTGCCAGCAGGACTAGCGGGGGATCCTACGAGCAGTACTTC. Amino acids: CASRTSGGSYEQYF.

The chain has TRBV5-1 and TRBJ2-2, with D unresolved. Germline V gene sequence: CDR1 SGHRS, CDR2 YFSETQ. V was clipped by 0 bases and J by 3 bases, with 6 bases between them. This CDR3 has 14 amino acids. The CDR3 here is CASSLEVDTGELFF. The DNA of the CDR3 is TGCGCCAGCAGCTTGGAGGTCGACACCGGGGAGCTGTTTTTT.